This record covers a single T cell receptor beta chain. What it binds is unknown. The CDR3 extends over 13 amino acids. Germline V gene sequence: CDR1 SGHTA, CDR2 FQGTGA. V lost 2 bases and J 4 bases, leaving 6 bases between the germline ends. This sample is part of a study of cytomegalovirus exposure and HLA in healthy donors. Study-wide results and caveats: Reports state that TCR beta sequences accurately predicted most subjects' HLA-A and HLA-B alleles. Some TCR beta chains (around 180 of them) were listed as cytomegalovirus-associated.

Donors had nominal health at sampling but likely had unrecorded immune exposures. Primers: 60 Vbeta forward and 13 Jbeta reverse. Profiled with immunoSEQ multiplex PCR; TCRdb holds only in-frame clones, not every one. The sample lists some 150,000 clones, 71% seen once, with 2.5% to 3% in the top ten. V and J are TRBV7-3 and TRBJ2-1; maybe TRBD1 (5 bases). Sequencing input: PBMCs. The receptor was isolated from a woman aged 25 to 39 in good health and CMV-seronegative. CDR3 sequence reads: CASSLSGYNEQFF. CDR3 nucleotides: TGTGCCAGCAGCTTATCAGGGTACAATGAGCAGTTCTTC.